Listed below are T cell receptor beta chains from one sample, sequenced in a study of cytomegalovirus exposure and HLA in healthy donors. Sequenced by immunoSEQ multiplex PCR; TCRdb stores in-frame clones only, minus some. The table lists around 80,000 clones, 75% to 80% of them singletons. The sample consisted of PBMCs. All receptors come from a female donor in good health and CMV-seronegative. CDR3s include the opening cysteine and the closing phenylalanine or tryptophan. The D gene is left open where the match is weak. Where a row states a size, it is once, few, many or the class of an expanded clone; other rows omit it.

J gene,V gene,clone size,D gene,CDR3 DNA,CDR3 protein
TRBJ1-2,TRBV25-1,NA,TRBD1,TGTGCCAGCAGTGAATTGCAGGGGGTTGATGGCTACACCTTC,CASSELQGVDGYTF
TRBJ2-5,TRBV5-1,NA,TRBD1,TGCGCCAGCAGCTCCGACAGGGCAGAGACCCAGTACTTC,CASSSDRAETQYF
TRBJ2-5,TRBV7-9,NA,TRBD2,TGTGCCAGCAGCTTAGGGACCCGGGGGGGAGAGACCCAGTACTTC,CASSLGTRGGETQYF
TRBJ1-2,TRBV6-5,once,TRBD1,TGTGCCAGCAGTTATTTTGTGACAGGGGGTAACTATGGCTACACCTTC,CASSYFVTGGNYGYTF
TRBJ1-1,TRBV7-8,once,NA,TGTGCCAGCAGCGGGACGGGGGACACTGAAGCTTTCTTT,CASSGTGDTEAFF
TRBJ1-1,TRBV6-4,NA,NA,TGTGCCAGCAGTGCCCTGACAGGTGAAGCTTTCTTT,CASSALTGEAFF
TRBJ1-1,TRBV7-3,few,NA,TGTGCCAGCAGCTTAACTAATACAGATGAAGCTTTCTTT,CASSLTNTDEAFF
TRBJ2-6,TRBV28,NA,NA,TGTGCCAGCAGATCCTTCGGAGGGGCTGGGGCCAACGTCCTGACTTTC,CASRSFGGAGANVLTF
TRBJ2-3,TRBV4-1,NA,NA,TGCGCCAGCAGCCAAGCAGGGCCAACTAGCACAGATACGCAGTATTTT,CASSQAGPTSTDTQYF
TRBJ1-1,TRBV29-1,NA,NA,TGCAGCGCCAGCCGCGGGGGGGACACTGAAGCTTTCTTT,CSASRGGDTEAFF
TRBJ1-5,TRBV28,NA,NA,TGTGCCAGCAGGTTGGGGCATCAGCCCCAGCATTTT,CASRLGHQPQHF
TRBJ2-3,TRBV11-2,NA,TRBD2,TGTGCCAGCAGCTCCTACTTAGCGGGAGTTGCAGATACGCAGTATTTT,CASSSYLAGVADTQYF
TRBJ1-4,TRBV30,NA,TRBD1,TGTGCCTGGAGTGCAGGGACAGGGCTAAATAATGAAAAACTGTTTTTT,CAWSAGTGLNNEKLFF
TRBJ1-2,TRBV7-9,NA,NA,TGTGCCAGCAGCGACTATAGTAACTATGGCTACACCTTC,CASSDYSNYGYTF
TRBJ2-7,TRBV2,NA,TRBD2,TGTGCCAGCAATGGGGGGGCCTACGAGCAGTACTTC,CASNGGAYEQYF
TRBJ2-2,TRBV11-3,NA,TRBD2,TGTGCCAGCAGCTTAACTAGCGGGAGGGCCGGGGCCGGGGAGCTGTTTTTT,CASSLTSGRAGAGELFF
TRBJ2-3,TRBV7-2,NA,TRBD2,TGTGCCAGCAGCCCGACTAGCGGGAGCCCCCCCGATACGCAGTATTTT,CASSPTSGSPPDTQYF
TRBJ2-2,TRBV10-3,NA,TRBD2,TGTGCCATTCCAGCGGGAGCGCTCCCTAACACCGGGGAGCTGTTTTTT,CAIPAGALPNTGELFF
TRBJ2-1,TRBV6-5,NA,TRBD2,TGTGCCAGCAGTTACTCTAGCGGGGGGGTCAACAATGAGCAGTTCTTC,CASSYSSGGVNNEQFF
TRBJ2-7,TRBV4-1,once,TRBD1,TGCGCCAGCAGCCGGGGGACAGGGGCCTCCTACGAGCAGTACTTC,CASSRGTGASYEQYF
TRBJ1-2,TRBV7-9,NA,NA,TGTGCCAGCAGCCCGGTGGGCAGTCAGCTATATGGCTACACCTTC,CASSPVGSQLYGYTF
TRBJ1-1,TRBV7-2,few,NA,TGTGCCAGCAGCTTAGCGCCACAGATGAACACTGAAGCTTTCTTT,CASSLAPQMNTEAFF